The T cell receptor beta chain described here comes from a study of neurological immune-mediated disorders (dated by TCRdb to the late 2010s). Turning to the overall study: Among the 35 or so multiple sclerosis patients, relapsing-remitting MS was present in about 31 and secondary progressive MS was present in 3. Using UMI-based sequencing, the study compared peripheral blood TCR-beta repertoires from patients with HTLV-I-associated myelopathy (HAM/TSP), patients with multiple sclerosis, and healthy controls. The roughly 110 TCR-beta libraries included longitudinal samples, technical triplicates and paired sorted CD4+ and CD8+ T-cell subsets alongside PBMC samples. The cohort included around 70 subjects: roughly 14 with HAM/TSP, some 35 with multiple sclerosis, and some 20 healthy controls.

To synthesize cDNA, template-switch 5'RACE was performed with a primer carrying a 10-nucleotide random unique molecular identifier so that each TCR transcript was tagged. Over 180 million TCR-beta sequences, covering 15-18 subjects, were produced in each sequencing run. Total RNA was extracted with the RNeasy kit. TCR-beta VDJ regions were amplified with primers for the TCR constant region and the 5'RACE anchor, using the KAPA Real-time Library Amplification kit. A first PCR added sample indexes and Illumina adaptors, and a second PCR then raised library yield. After Ampure bead purification, the TCR product of roughly 650 bp was size-selected on a 2% E-gel SizeSelection system. Library quality was checked on a Bioanalyzer, concentration was measured with Qubit, and libraries were quantified with the Kapa Library Quantification kit before pooling. Libraries were sequenced paired-end 2 x 150 bp on an Illumina HiSeq 2500. To increase sequence diversity, roughly 24-32% phiX was spiked into each library pool. The original methods were these. The quality-filtered reads were processed with the UMI-based MiGEC pipeline, whose error correction step removed more than 75% of the raw TCR sequences. VDJ genes were aligned to IMGT germline references, and each clonotype was defined by a unique CDR3 amino acid sequence together with V-J genes. Clonal expansion, Shannon diversity and CDR3 relatedness were evaluated with VDJtools (CalcPairwiseDistances, ClusterSamples), while phylogenetic trees were built in CLCbio workbench. Using coefficient-of-variation modelling across technical triplicates, the study counted a clone as expanded if it had at least 8 unique UMIs. TCRdb reprocessing: public reads trimmed at Q25 with fastp, clones called with MiXCR, in-frame beta chains kept. Duplicate CDR3 protein sequences are folded into a single record with the most common DNA and genes. These V and J calls rely on TCRdb rather than the paper's analysis. Here the sample has fewer than 80,000 distinct CDR3 sequences; under 5% occur a single time. 3.4% of the sample belongs to the ten largest clones.

Germline trimming amounts to 5 bases on V and 1 base on J, with 7 as the count of junction bases outside the gene matches. CDR1 SGHTA and CDR2 FQGNSA were looked up in the germline V gene. The CDR3 spans 17 residues, from the cysteine through the phenylalanine. Only the CDR3 portion is preserved as DNA: 51 bases, with reading frame beginning at the first base. Paper-wide results and their limitations: No identical CDR3 amino acid sequences were found to be shared among expanded clones across subjects, suggesting that TCR-beta repertoires were private in all groups. Repertoires from 18 of 34 MS patients were grouped by phylogenetic analysis into a cluster of related CDR3 sequences, suggesting a possible repertoire-level signature. The MS cluster was not associated with any clinical or MRI features, and the authors stated that larger cohorts are needed. TCR clonal expansion was highest in HAM/TSP patients and lowest in MS patients, with MS patients falling below even healthy controls.

For unsorted PBMC libraries, 2 million PBMCs were used after storage in RNAlater at -80 degrees C until RNA extraction. The multiple sclerosis patients were enrolled in a US clinical protocol that used magnetic resonance imaging to evaluate disease progression. Peripheral blood underwent Ficoll-Hypaque density gradient centrifugation to isolate PBMCs, which were then cryopreserved in liquid nitrogen. This clonotype came up many times. The clone's antigen remains unknown. Base qualities are not at hand, and no much larger clone is one base apart. Input material: PBMCs. The chain couples TRBV7-2 to TRBJ2-6, with TRBD2 identical over 8 junction bases. This TCR derives from a woman in her forties or fifties with multiple sclerosis. At the DNA level, the sequence is TGTGCCAGCAGCCCACGACGGGGGGGATCTGGGGCCAACGTCCTGACTTTC. Translation gives CASSPRRGGSGANVLTF. Beyond the CDR3, the reference TRBV7-2 and TRBJ2-6 genes provide the residues; the full variable domain reads: GAGVSQSPSNKVTEKGKDVELRCDPISGHTALYWYRQSLGQGLEFLIYFQGNSAPDKSGLPSDRFSAERTGGSVSTLTIQRTQQEDSAVYLCASSPRRGGSGANVLTFGAGSRLTVL.